Each of the 28 T cell receptor beta chains below was sequenced from the same sample in a study of cytotoxic CD8 clonotypes in ibrutinib-treated CLL. This table comes from immunoSEQ multiplex PCR, and its TCRdb copy is limited to in-frame clones, with some not included. The sample comprises around 42,000 clones, over 50% of which are singletons, and roughly a fifth rests with the top ten. This specimen was PBMCs, taken after 24 months of ibrutinib treatment. These receptors were collected from a human donor with chronic lymphocytic leukemia.

The gene calls are TRBV11-2 and TRBJ2-7; 11 bases agree with TRBD1. The length of the CDR3 is 16 residues. The ends lost 5 bases at V and 2 bases at J; junction bases unmatched: 8. CDR1 and CDR2 (germline): SGHAT, FQNNGV. CDR3 nucleotide sequence: TGTGCCAGCAGCCGACGGATGGACAGGGGGCCCTACGAGCAGTACTTC. Protein: CASSRRMDRGPYEQYF.

This CDR3 is CASSQDYRTSGTDTQYF. CDR3 DNA sequence: TGTGCCAGCAGCCAAGATTATAGGACTAGCGGCACAGATACGCAGTATTTT. V gene TRBV4-2 combines with J gene TRBJ2-3; 9 nucleotides align to TRBD2. The CDR3 runs to 17 residues. With V trimmed by 0 bases and J by 1 base, 5 bases remained unmatched. Germline V gene sequence: CDR1 LGHNA, CDR2 YNFKEQ.

The rearrangement uses TRBV19 and TRBJ2-7, with TRBD2 identical over 7 bases. Trimming took 3 bases from V and 5 from J; bases not matched to a gene: 7. This CDR3 contains 14 residues. In germline, CDR1 is LNHDA, CDR2 SQIVND (reference sequence). The CDR3 region has the DNA TGTGCCAGTAGTATCGGCGGGAGCTACAACGAGCAGTACTTC. It codes for CASSIGGSYNEQYF.

This sequence joins TRBV28 and TRBJ2-2, with TRBD1 matching 8 bases. Germline CDR1 is MDHEN and CDR2 is SYDVKM. This CDR3 region has 14 residues. The V and J ends lost 7 bases and 1 base, in that order; junction bases with no gene match: 2. The CDR3 coding sequence is TGTGCCAGCATCGGGACAGGGAACACCGGGGAGCTGTTTTTT. Protein product: CASIGTGNTGELFF.

The V call is TRBV9, the J call TRBJ2-2, with unresolved D. Per the germline V gene, CDR1 is SGDLS and CDR2 is YYNGEE. V was shortened by 0 bases and J by 4 bases, with 4 bases between the two germline ends. There are 13 residues in the CDR3. The CDR3 region is CASSVASTGELFF. In DNA, the CDR3 is TGTGCCAGCAGCGTAGCGAGCACCGGGGAGCTGTTTTTT. The full variable domain, its missing parts supplied by reference TRBV9 and TRBJ2-2, is DSGVTQTPKHLITATGQRVTLRCSPRSGDLSVYWYQQSLDQGLQFLIQYYNGEERAKGNILERFSAQQFPDLHSELNLSSLELGDSALYFCASSVASTGELFFGEGSRLTVL.

CDR3 DNA sequence: TGCGCCAGCAGCCAAGCTTGGACAGGGGCGACCGGGGAGCTGTTTTTT. It specifies CASSQAWTGATGELFF. This chain joins TRBV4-1 and TRBJ2-2; 9 nucleotides line up with TRBD1. Germline V CDR1 and CDR2: MGHRA, YSYEKL. The CDR3 sequence is 16 residues long. The J segment lost 5 bases and the V segment lost 1 base, leaving 5 bases of the junction unmatched.

This rearrangement joins TRBV30 to TRBJ1-1; D is possibly TRBD1 (6 bases). V lost 4 bases and J 0 bases, leaving 12 bases between the germline ends. The CDR3 length is 14 residues. Germline values: CDR1 GTSNPN, CDR2 SVGIG (reference sequence). DNA of the CDR3: TGTGCCTGGAACCTTCACAGGGTGAACACTGAAGCTTTCTTT. Translated: CAWNLHRVNTEAFF.

V gene TRBV12-5 combines with J gene TRBJ2-1; 11 bases fit TRBD2. V was pared by 0 bases and J by 0 bases, with 16 bases of the junction left unmatched. CDR3 length: 22 amino acids. CDR1 is LGHNT and CDR2 is FRNRAP in the germline V gene. The CDR3 is CASGLVPLRGLAGGTSYNEQFF. The CDR3, as DNA: TGTGCTAGTGGTTTGGTCCCGCTCCGCGGGCTAGCGGGAGGAACCTCCTACAATGAGCAGTTCTTC.

The rearrangement links TRBV6-1 to TRBJ2-1; D gene unclear. The CDR3 runs 14 residues. Germline V gene sequence: CDR1 MNHNS, CDR2 SASEGT. With 9 bases removed from V and 1 base from J, the gap between germline ends came to 13 bases. The CDR3 spells CASFKGKSYNEQFF. CDR3 nucleotides: TGTGCCAGTTTTAAGGGTAAATCCTACAATGAGCAGTTCTTC.

The V gene is TRBV5-4, the J gene TRBJ2-1; TRBD2 matches at 7 bases. This CDR3 has 16 residues. V shed 1 base, J shed 6 bases, and the junction held 10 bases outside the gene matches. Per germline, CDR1 SGHNT and CDR2 YYREEE (reference sequence). In DNA form, the CDR3 reads TGTGCCAGCAGCTTGCCGTCCAGCGGGATTTCCAATGAGCAGTTCTTC. Translation gives CASSLPSSGISNEQFF.

This clone has only a few counts. This CDR3 is CASSSSVSTGELFF. CDR3 sequence (DNA): TGTGCCAGCAGCTCCTCAGTGTCGACCGGGGAGCTGTTTTTT. J is TRBJ2-2 and V is TRBV11-2; no definite D call. The V end lost 4 bases, the J end lost 5 bases, and 11 bases lay between the germline ends. Germline-derived CDR1 and CDR2 are SGHAT and FQNNGV. This CDR3 has 14 amino acids. The full variable domain, rest sourced from reference TRBV11-2 and TRBJ2-2, is EAGVAQSPRYKIIEKRQSVAFWCNPISGHATLYWYQQILGQGPKLLIQFQNNGVVDDSQLPKDRFSAERLKGVDSTLKIQPAKLEDSAVYLCASSSSVSTGELFFGEGSRLTVL.

This clone was detected only once. V is TRBV6-5 and J is TRBJ1-2; D is ambiguous. The germline CDR1 and CDR2 sequences are MNHEY and SVGAGI. The CDR3 is 12 amino acids. For the CDR3, the DNA is TGTGGGGCGGTCAGTCCGAACTATGGCTACACCTTC. This codes for CGAVSPNYGYTF.

This rearrangement joins TRBV28 to TRBJ1-4; possible D gene TRBD1, 6 bases. The CDR3 is made up of 13 amino acids. Germline V gene data show CDR1 as MDHEN and CDR2 as SYDVKM. Between the trimmed V and J ends, which lost 6 bases and 8 bases, there was a span of 13 bases. The DNA of the CDR3 is TGTGCCAGCAGGCCCGGGACACAGGAAAAACTGTTTTTT. It specifies CASRPGTQEKLFF.

The chain has TRBV30 and TRBJ1-2, with a tentative D call TRBD1 (5 bases). CDR1 GTSNPN and CDR2 SVGIG come from the germline V gene (reference sequence). Trimming removed 0 bases at V and 4 bases at J, with 12 bases between. This CDR3 contains 14 residues. CDR3 sequence reads: CAWSVQQVRYGYTF. CDR3 DNA: TGTGCCTGGAGTGTACAACAGGTCCGCTATGGCTACACCTTC.

V and J are TRBV6-5 and TRBJ1-2; 9 bases are a match to TRBD1. Germline V gives CDR1 MNHEY, CDR2 SVGAGI. The CDR3 is made up of 15 amino acids. The V segment lost 0 bases and the J segment 4 bases; nucleotides outside the gene matches: 3. CDR3 amino acids: CASSYSGTGSYGYTF. In nucleotides, the CDR3 is TGTGCCAGCAGTTACTCAGGGACAGGGTCCTATGGCTACACCTTC.

This clone showed up just a few times. The chain uses TRBV11-3 and TRBJ2-1, with 7 bases that match TRBD2. The trim removed 5 bases at V and 10 bases at J, leaving 8 bases unmatched. CDR1 is SGHNT and CDR2 is YENEEA in the germline V gene. The CDR3 totals 13 residues. In DNA, the CDR3 is TGTGCCAGCAGCCCCGGGGAGGGCGGGGAGCAGTTCTTC. Amino acids: CASSPGEGGEQFF.

The chain couples TRBV28 to TRBJ2-7; possible D gene TRBD2, 6 bases. V lost 2 bases to trimming and J lost 4 bases, with 21 bases between them. The CDR3 has 17 amino acids. CDR1 is MDHEN, CDR2 SYDVKM, per germline. CDR3 sequence (DNA): TGTGCCAGCAGTTTACGGGGCCGGGACTTTACAAATTACGAGCAGTACTTC. As protein: CASSLRGRDFTNYEQYF.

This sequence joins TRBV4-1 and TRBJ1-2; 8 nucleotides align to TRBD1. CDR1 MGHRA and CDR2 YSYEKL come from the germline V gene. The length of the CDR3 is 16 residues. Germline trimming cut 1 base from V and 5 bases from J; bases unmatched to any gene: 9. The CDR3 sequence is CASSQARKGQGYGYTF. CDR3 DNA: TGCGCCAGCAGCCAAGCGCGAAAAGGACAGGGTTATGGCTACACCTTC.

The V call is TRBV6-6, the J call TRBJ1-1; D call uncertain. The CDR3 loop spans 11 amino acids. Per germline, CDR1 MNHNY and CDR2 SVGAGI (reference sequence). Trimming took 4 bases from V and 5 from J, leaving 5 bases between them. This CDR3 reads CASSFETEAFF. The CDR3 region has the DNA TGTGCCAGCAGTTTTGAGACTGAAGCTTTCTTT.

The chain is built from TRBV5-4 and TRBJ2-2; a possible D gene is TRBD1 (6 bases). Trimming took off 0 bases at V and 6 bases at J, with 12 bases between the two ends. Germline CDR1 and CDR2: SGHNT and YYREEE (reference sequence). The CDR3 extends over 15 amino acids. In DNA, the CDR3 is TGTGCCAGCAGCTTGGCCAACAGGGCCCCCGGGGAGCTGTTTTTT. Translation gives CASSLANRAPGELFF.

This clone has only one observation. V and J are TRBV28 and TRBJ1-2; unclear D gene. V was cut by 8 bases and J by 8 bases, with 18 bases left in between. The V gene's germline CDR1 is MDHEN and CDR2 SYDVKM. The CDR3 has 13 residues. In DNA, the CDR3 is TGTGCCAGCCGTTCAGACCCAGGTTTGGGCTACACCTTC. It yields the protein CASRSDPGLGYTF.

CDR3 protein: CASSLPPLGTSYF. The CDR3 DNA is TGTGCCAGCAGCTTGCCTCCTCTGGGGACGTCGTATTTT. The chain couples TRBV5-6 to TRBJ2-3; the D gene could be TRBD1 or TRBD2 (5 bases each). V was trimmed by 1 base and J by 14 bases, leaving 17 bases between them. CDR1 and CDR2 from the germline V gene are SGHDT and YYEEEE. This CDR3 is built from 13 residues.

The gene calls are TRBV10-3 and TRBJ2-6; D might be TRBD1 (6 bases). Trimming shortened V by 7 bases and J by 0 bases, and 16 bases separated the two germline ends. The CDR3 spans 17 residues. Per the germline V gene, CDR1 is ENHRY and CDR2 is SYGVKD. The CDR3 spells CAITSLQGHSGANVLTF. CDR3 nucleotide sequence: TGTGCCATCACCTCACTACAGGGCCACTCTGGGGCCAACGTCCTGACTTTC.

There are a few counts of this clone. V gene TRBV20-1 combines with J gene TRBJ1-2; the match to TRBD1 covers 7 bases. Per the germline V gene, CDR1 is DFQATT and CDR2 is SNEGSKA (reference sequence). V was clipped by 7 bases and J by 8 bases; unmatched bases: 7. This CDR3 spans 11 amino acids. The CDR3 loop is CSVEDRPGYTF. The CDR3 DNA follows: TGCAGTGTTGAGGACAGGCCCGGCTACACCTTC.

There are a few counts of this clone. V gene TRBV2 combines with J gene TRBJ2-2; weak D call: TRBD2 (6 bases). The CDR3 has 14 residues. The germline V gene encodes CDR1 SNHLY and CDR2 FYNNEI. The V end was cut by 3 bases, the J end by 5 bases, with 10 bases between. The DNA for the CDR3 is TGTGCCAGCAGTGAGCGGGGATGGACCGGGGAGCTGTTTTTT. Its translation is CASSERGWTGELFF.

The CDR3 spells CATSRGLTDTQYF. CDR3 DNA: TGTGCCACCAGCAGAGGGCTCACAGATACGCAGTATTTT. The V gene is TRBV15, the J gene TRBJ2-3; D not resolved. The length of the CDR3 is 13 residues. The V gene's germline CDR1 is LNHNV and CDR2 YYDKDF (reference sequence). The V end lost 1 base, the J end lost 2 bases, and 4 bases lay between the germline ends.

This clone was observed many times. V is TRBV7-8 and J is TRBJ2-1, with 10 bases fitting TRBD2. In germline, CDR1 is SGHVS, CDR2 FQNEAQ. The junction had 12 bases not matched to a gene; V was cut back by 5 bases and J by 5 bases. The CDR3 length is 17 residues. The CDR3 loop reads CASSLHNIAGGNNEQFF. The CDR3, as DNA: TGTGCCAGCAGCCTACACAACATAGCGGGAGGAAACAATGAGCAGTTCTTC. The complete variable domain, with remaining parts taken from reference TRBV7-8 and TRBJ2-1, reads GAGVSQSPRYKVAKRGQDVALRCDPISGHVSLFWYQQALGQGPEFLTYFQNEAQLDKSGLPSDRFFAERPEGSVSTLKIQRTQQEDSAVYLCASSLHNIAGGNNEQFFGPGTRLTVL.

This clone was recorded a few times. The CDR3 DNA follows: TGTGCCTGGAGACCATGGGCCGGGGAGAATTCACCCCTCCACTTT. As protein: CAWRPWAGENSPLHF. The gene calls are TRBV30 and TRBJ1-6; D ambiguous. With 3 bases removed from V and 7 bases from J, the gap between germline ends came to 16 bases. CDR3 length: 15 amino acids. From germline, CDR1 is GTSNPN and CDR2 SVGIG (reference sequence).